One sample yielded the 17 T cell receptor beta chains listed below, sequenced in a study of blood T cell repertoires in COVID-19. TCRdb keeps only in-frame clones here, not all; method: immunoSEQ multiplex PCR. The sample contains some 360,000 clones, 88% of which appear only once. Sequences were obtained from PBMCs or T cells enriched from blood (not recorded which). Receptor source: a woman in her twenties or thirties who had been exposed to COVID-19.

There are a few counts of this clone. The J gene is TRBJ1-4, the V gene TRBV19; 7 bases agree with TRBD1. The CDR3 is 14 amino acids. The germline V gene has CDR1 LNHDA and CDR2 SQIVND (reference sequence). V dropped 6 bases and J dropped 7; count of bases not matched to a gene: 8. CDR3 in amino acids: CASSTGTAVEKLFF. In DNA, the CDR3 is TGTGCCAGTAGCACCGGGACAGCGGTTGAAAAACTGTTTTTT. The entire variable domain, with the rest obtained from reference TRBV19 and TRBJ1-4, is as follows: DGGITQSPKYLFRKEGQNVTLSCEQNLNHDAMYWYRQDPGQGLRLIYYSQIVNDFQKGDIAEGYSVSREKKESFPLTVTSAQKNPTAFYLCASSTGTAVEKLFFGSGTQLSVL.

In the case of this clone: The junction shows a germline mismatch at one end, possibly a read error. The V gene is TRBV18, the J gene TRBJ1-1; TRBD1 might be the D (6 bases). This CDR3 has 17 amino acids. From germline, CDR1 is KGHSH and CDR2 LQKENI. The CDR3 spells CASPPAPIRTDNTEAFF. The CDR3 bases are TGTGCCAGCCCACCCGCCCCAATTCGGACAGACAACACTGAAGCTTTCTTT.

The chain has TRBV6-5 and TRBJ1-2; 8 positions agree with TRBD1. This CDR3 has 13 residues. V shed 8 bases, J shed 8 bases, and the junction held 10 bases outside the gene matches. Germline lookup yields CDR1 MNHEY and CDR2 SVGAGI. The CDR3 coding sequence is TGTGCCAGCGGGCAGGGGGCCGGTGACGGCTACACCTTC. It translates to CASGQGAGDGYTF.

This chain connects TRBV28 to TRBJ1-2; 7 bases fit TRBD1. Germline lookup yields CDR1 MDHEN and CDR2 SYDVKM. Losses at the gene ends were 3 bases for V and 8 bases for J; bases not matched to a gene: 6. The CDR3 is 13 amino acids. The CDR3 spells CASSLGQRGGYTF. DNA of the CDR3: TGTGCCAGCAGTTTGGGACAGAGAGGGGGCTACACCTTC.

The table lists this clone with a few counts. The V and J genes are TRBV21-1 and TRBJ2-2; the D call in the table, TRBD1, was not verified against the DNA. TRBV21-1 is a documented pseudogene. CDR3 length: 15 amino acids. CDR3 protein: CASSKLPRDRGLLFF. CDR3 nucleotide sequence: TGTGCCAGCAGCAAACTACCCCGGGACAGGGGGTTGCTGTTTTTT.

The genes are TRBV9 and TRBJ2-5; perhaps TRBD1 as D (6 bases). With 3 bases removed from V and 1 base from J, the gap between germline ends came to 37 bases. Germline CDR1 is SGDLS and CDR2 is YYNGEE. This CDR3 has 23 amino acids. CDR3 nucleotide sequence: TGTGCCAGCAGCGAAGCCTACAAAACCGGGACAACTCCTGGGTGGGGGCTCCAAGAGACCCAGTACTTC. This encodes CASSEAYKTGTTPGWGLQETQYF.

This clone was recorded once. The chain has TRBV3-1 (or the pseudogene TRBV3-2) and TRBJ1-1, with TRBD1 matching over 7 bases. V trimming: 5 bases; J trimming: 6 bases; junction bases outside the gene matches: 12. CDR1 is LGHDT, CDR2 YNNKEL, per germline (reference sequence). This CDR3 contains 15 residues. CDR3 sequence reads: CASSTLQGRGPEAFF. For the CDR3, the DNA is TGTGCCAGCAGCACTTTACAGGGAAGGGGGCCTGAAGCTTTCTTT.

This chain joins TRBV30 and TRBJ1-1, with a weak D call TRBD1 (5 bases). Germline CDR1 GTSNPN, CDR2 SVGIG (reference sequence). The CDR3 totals 12 residues. Trimming removed 4 bases from V and 1 base from J, with 7 bases in between. Here the CDR3 reads CAWTRENTEAFF. The CDR3 DNA is TGTGCCTGGACCAGGGAGAACACTGAAGCTTTCTTT. Filled out from reference TRBV30 and TRBJ1-1, the complete variable domain reads SQTIHQWPATLVQPVGSPLSLECTVEGTSNPNLYWYRQAAGRGLQLLFYSVGIGQISSEVPQNLSASRPQDRQFILSSKKLLLSDSGFYLCAWTRENTEAFFGQGTRLTVV.

V gene TRBV18 combines with J gene TRBJ2-1; 9 bases fit TRBD2. CDR1 is KGHSH and CDR2 is LQKENI in the germline V gene. The CDR3 is made up of 15 amino acids. V dropped 1 base and J dropped 5; count of bases not matched to a gene: 3. CDR3 sequence reads: CASSPRVAGDNEQFF. The CDR3 nucleotides are TGTGCCAGCTCACCACGGGTAGCGGGAGACAATGAGCAGTTCTTC.

CDR3 nucleotide sequence: TGCAGCGGTGCAGCAGGGGGCGGGGTTATTGAAGCTTTCTTT. This encodes CSGAAGGGVIEAFF. This chain connects TRBV29-1 to TRBJ1-1, with 8 bases identical to TRBD1. V trimming: 7 bases; J trimming: 7 bases; junction bases outside the gene matches: 14. The germline V gene encodes CDR1 SQVTM and CDR2 ANQGSEA. The CDR3 has 14 residues.

The V call is TRBV11-3, the J call TRBJ2-2; 10 nucleotides line up with TRBD2. CDR1 is SGHNT, CDR2 YENEEA, per germline. V lost 7 bases and J lost 4; bases outside the gene matches: 12. The length of the CDR3 is 17 residues. CDR3 sequence (DNA): TGTGCCAGCATGCTTAGTGCCGGGACTAGCGTCACCGGGGAGCTGTTTTTT. It yields the protein CASMLSAGTSVTGELFF.

V gene TRBV28 combines with J gene TRBJ2-7, with 7 bases lining up with TRBD2. V gave up 3 bases and J gave up 1 base; unmatched junction bases: 3. This CDR3 has 14 amino acids. Per the germline V gene, CDR1 is MDHEN and CDR2 is SYDVKM. Here the CDR3 DNA reads TGTGCCAGCAGTTTCACGGGGGGATCCTACGAGCAGTACTTC. Protein: CASSFTGGSYEQYF.

Only one count was recorded for this clone. The chain is built from TRBV2 and TRBJ2-5; tentatively, D is TRBD2 (6 bases). Looked up from germline, CDR1 is SNHLY and CDR2 is FYNNEI. V gave up 4 bases and J gave up 5 bases, with 14 bases separating them. This CDR3 contains 14 residues. CDR3 in DNA: TGTGCCAGCAGTGGACTTGCGGGAACTGAGACCCAGTACTTC. It yields the protein CASSGLAGTETQYF. The entire variable domain, with the rest obtained from reference TRBV2 and TRBJ2-5, is as follows: EPEVTQTPSHQVTQMGQEVILRCVPISNHLYFYWYRQILGQKVEFLVSFYNNEISEKSEIFDDQFSVERPDGSNFTLKIRSTKLEDSAMYFCASSGLAGTETQYFGPGTRLLVL.

This chain connects TRBV10-3 to TRBJ2-7; TRBD1 aligns across 9 bases. J was trimmed by 4 bases and V by 0 bases; bases with no gene match: 10. Germline V gene lookup returns CDR1 ENHRY and CDR2 SYGVKD. The length of the CDR3 is 17 residues. This CDR3 is CAISESDPGQGAYEQYF. CDR3 sequence (DNA): TGTGCCATCAGTGAGTCGGACCCGGGACAGGGAGCGTACGAGCAGTACTTC.

The chain links TRBV28 to TRBJ2-2; 9 bases agree with TRBD2. Germline V gives CDR1 MDHEN, CDR2 SYDVKM. The CDR3 extends over 17 amino acids. V gave up 3 bases and J gave up 0 bases; unmatched junction bases: 5. The DNA of the CDR3 is TGTGCCAGCAGTTTTAGGGGACTAGCCGCGAACACCGGGGAGCTGTTTTTT. Protein sequence: CASSFRGLAANTGELFF.

V usage is TRBV19 and J usage is TRBJ1-2; the D gene is possibly TRBD1 (6 bases). This CDR3 has 13 residues. Germline V gene sequence: CDR1 LNHDA, CDR2 SQIVND (reference sequence). The germline V and J ends were trimmed by 7 bases and 7 bases, with 16 bases remaining between them. The CDR3 region has the DNA TGTGCCAGTACCGAGGGGGGGTTGGCTGGCTACACCTTC. It encodes CASTEGGLAGYTF.

CDR3: CAISETAGRYQETQYF. CDR3 nucleotide sequence: TGTGCCATCAGTGAGACGGCGGGAAGGTACCAAGAGACCCAGTACTTC. This sequence joins TRBV10-3 and TRBJ2-5; possibly TRBD2 for D (6 bases). The germline CDR1 and CDR2 sequences are ENHRY and SYGVKD. Trimming left V 2 bases short and J 0 bases short, with 13 bases between. This CDR3 is 16 amino acids long.